The 8 T cell receptor beta chains presented below share a single source sample, sequenced in a study of blood T cell repertoires in COVID-19. The repertoire was sequenced with immunoSEQ multiplex PCR; TCRdb's copy has only in-frame clones and lacks some. This table holds roughly 280,000 clones, approximately 85% found once. The sequencing sample was made of peripheral blood. These receptors were collected from a woman between 65 and 79 years old with acute or convalescent COVID-19.

This clone was counted a single time. The chain joins TRBV5-4 to TRBJ2-3; no reliable D call. CDR3 length equals 13 residues. Germline CDR1 SGHNT, CDR2 YYREEE (reference sequence). V shed 2 bases and J shed 6 bases, with 10 bases lying between them. The DNA for the CDR3 is TGTGCCAGCAGCTTAGATAGGAGCGATACGCAGTATTTT. This sequence encodes CASSLDRSDTQYF.

This chain connects TRBV5-1 to TRBJ2-3; the match to TRBD1 covers 8 bases. The length of the CDR3 is 15 residues. Germline lookup yields CDR1 SGHRS and CDR2 YFSETQ. The V and J ends lost 4 bases and 2 bases, in that order; junction bases with no gene match: 6. CDR3 in amino acids: CASSRGQEITDTQYF. The CDR3 DNA reads TGCGCCAGCAGCCGGGGACAGGAGATCACAGATACGCAGTATTTT. Based on the CDR3 plus reference TRBV5-1 and TRBJ2-3, the full variable domain is KAGVTQTPRYLIKTRGQQVTLSCSPISGHRSVSWYQQTPGQGLQFLFEYFSETQRNKGNFPGRFSGRQFSNSRSEMNVSTLELGDSALYLCASSRGQEITDTQYFGPGTRLTVL.

This chain connects TRBV5-6 to TRBJ1-4; maybe TRBD1 (5 bases). The CDR3 spans 15 residues. Germline assignment: CDR1 SGHDT and CDR2 YYEEEE. Between the trimmed V and J ends, which lost 1 base and 4 bases, there was a span of 11 bases. The CDR3 is CASSLSGGGNEKLFF. CDR3 nucleotide sequence: TGTGCCAGCAGCTTGTCTGGGGGGGGTAATGAAAAACTGTTTTTT.

The chain employs TRBV11-1 and TRBJ2-1; 8 nucleotides line up with TRBD2. V dropped 4 bases and J dropped 5; count of bases not matched to a gene: 7. CDR1 is SGHAT, CDR2 FQDESV, per germline (reference sequence). The CDR3 has 15 residues. CDR3 amino acids: CASSYRPGGDNEQFF. CDR3 sequence (DNA): TGTGCCAGCAGCTACCGGCCGGGGGGGGACAATGAGCAGTTCTTC. The complete variable domain, with remaining parts taken from reference TRBV11-1 and TRBJ2-1, reads EAEVAQSPRYKITEKSQAVAFWCDPISGHATLYWYRQILGQGPELLVQFQDESVVDDSQLPKDRFSAERLKGVDSTLKIQPAELGDSAMYLCASSYRPGGDNEQFFGPGTRLTVL.

CDR3 residues: CASSPPDQPQHF. CDR3 coding DNA: TGTGCCAGCTCACCCCCGGATCAGCCCCAGCATTTT. The V gene is TRBV18, the J gene TRBJ1-5, with D hard to call. Germline CDR1 KGHSH, CDR2 LQKENI. V lost 3 bases, J lost 5 bases, and 5 bases lay in between. This CDR3 is 12 amino acids long.

The chain couples TRBV6-6 to TRBJ2-3, with 11 nucleotides matching TRBD2. V was pared by 6 bases and J by 3 bases, with 5 bases of the junction left unmatched. The germline V gene has CDR1 MNHNY and CDR2 SVGAGI (reference sequence). The CDR3 runs to 15 residues. CDR3 protein: CASRLAGGPTDTQYF. For the CDR3, the DNA is TGTGCCAGCAGATTAGCGGGGGGGCCGACAGATACGCAGTATTTT.

V is TRBV7-9 and J is TRBJ1-5; D possibly corresponds to TRBD1 (6 bases). The CDR3 is made up of 12 amino acids. Per the germline V gene, CDR1 is SEHNR and CDR2 is FQNEAQ (reference sequence). V was trimmed by 5 bases and J by 7 bases, leaving 9 bases between them. The CDR3: CASSAQGQPQHF. CDR3 nucleotides: TGTGCCAGCAGCGCACAGGGACAGCCCCAGCATTTT.

The CDR3 nucleotides read TGTGCCAGCAGTGAAGTGGGCAGGGTCTACGAGCAGTACTTC. Translated, it gives CASSEVGRVYEQYF. The chain recombines TRBV6-1 with TRBJ2-7; perhaps TRBD1 as D (5 bases). Deletions cut 1 base from V and 3 bases from J, with 10 bases between. CDR3 length: 14 residues. Germline loops: CDR1 MNHNS, CDR2 SASEGT.